These 4 T cell receptor beta chains share one sample of origin, sequenced in a study of cytomegalovirus exposure and HLA in healthy donors. 60 Vbeta and 13 Jbeta primers were used in PCR. Sequenced by immunoSEQ multiplex PCR; TCRdb stores in-frame clones only, minus some. This sample has fewer than 150,000 clones, with 70% to 80% found just once. What was sequenced was PBMCs. These receptors originate from a woman in her 50s in good health and CMV-seronegative.

V is TRBV14 and J is TRBJ2-7; D may be TRBD1 (5 bases). The CDR3 totals 13 residues. The germline V gene encodes CDR1 SGHDN and CDR2 FVKESK. V lost 2 bases and J lost 3, with 8 bases in between. CDR3 loop: CASSQWGIYEQYF. CDR3 DNA sequence: TGTGCCAGCAGCCAATGGGGCATCTACGAGCAGTACTTC. The complete variable domain, with remaining parts taken from reference TRBV14 and TRBJ2-7, reads EAGVTQFPSHSVIEKGQTVTLRCDPISGHDNLYWYRRVMGKEIKFLLHFVKESKQDESGMPNNRFLAERTGGTYSTLKVQPAELEDSGVYFCASSQWGIYEQYFGPGTRLTVT.

V and J are TRBV7-9 and TRBJ1-1, with 7 bases that match TRBD1. The V gene end was trimmed by 2 bases and the J gene end by 3 bases; junction bases not matched to a gene: 0. The CDR3 consists of 13 residues. Per the germline V gene, CDR1 is SEHNR and CDR2 is FQNEAQ (reference sequence). CDR3 region: CASSLTGDTEAFF. In DNA, the CDR3 is TGTGCCAGCAGCTTAACAGGGGACACTGAAGCTTTCTTT.

This clone was detected only a few times. The rearrangement uses TRBV7-6 and TRBJ1-2; D is possibly TRBD1 (6 bases). From germline, CDR1 is SGHVS and CDR2 FNYEAQ. The V end lost 1 base, the J end lost 4 bases, and 10 bases lay between the germline ends. The CDR3 loop spans 14 amino acids. The CDR3 DNA sequence: TGTGCCAGCAGCTTAGGTACAGGGAGCTATGGCTACACCTTC. Amino acid sequence: CASSLGTGSYGYTF.

This chain connects TRBV4-1 to TRBJ2-7; 8 positions agree with TRBD1. The V and J ends lost 6 bases and 0 bases, in that order; junction bases with no gene match: 4. The CDR3 extends over 14 amino acids. Germline CDR1 reads MGHRA; CDR2 reads YSYEKL. In nucleotides, the CDR3 is TGCGCCAGCAGTTCCGGGACAGGCTCCTACGAGCAGTACTTC. Encoded protein: CASSSGTGSYEQYF.